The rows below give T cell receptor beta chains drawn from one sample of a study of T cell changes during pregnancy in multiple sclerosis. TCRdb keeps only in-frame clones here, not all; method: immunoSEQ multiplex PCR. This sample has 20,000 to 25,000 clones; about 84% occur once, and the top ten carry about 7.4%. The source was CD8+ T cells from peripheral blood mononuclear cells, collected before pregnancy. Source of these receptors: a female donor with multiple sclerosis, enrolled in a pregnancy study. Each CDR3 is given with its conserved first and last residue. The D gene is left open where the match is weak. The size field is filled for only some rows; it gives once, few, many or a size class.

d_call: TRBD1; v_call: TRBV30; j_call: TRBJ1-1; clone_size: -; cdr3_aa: CAWTGGRIAEAFF; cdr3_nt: TGTGCCTGGACAGGGGGCAGGATCGCTGAAGCTTTCTTT
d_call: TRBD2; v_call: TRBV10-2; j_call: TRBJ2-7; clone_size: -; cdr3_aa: CASNTIYPGTSGTYEQYF; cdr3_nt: TGCGCCAGCAACACAATTTATCCCGGGACTAGCGGGACCTACGAGCAGTACTTC
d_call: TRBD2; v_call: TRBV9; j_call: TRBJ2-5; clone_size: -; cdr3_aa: CASSPGLAGPPQYF; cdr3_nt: TGTGCCAGCAGCCCTGGACTAGCGGGTCCGCCCCAGTACTTC
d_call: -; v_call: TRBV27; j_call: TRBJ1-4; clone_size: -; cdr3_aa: CASSLTPRGSNEKLFF; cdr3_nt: TGTGCCAGCAGTTTAACCCCTCGAGGATCTAATGAAAAACTGTTTTTT
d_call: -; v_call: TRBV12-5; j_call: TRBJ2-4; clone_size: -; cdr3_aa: CASGLEPRKGNIQYF; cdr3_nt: TGTGCTAGTGGTTTGGAACCTAGAAAAGGAAACATTCAGTACTTC
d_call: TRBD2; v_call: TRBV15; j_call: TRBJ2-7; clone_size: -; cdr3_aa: CATSRDLAGALAIEQYF; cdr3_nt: TGTGCCACCAGCAGAGACCTAGCGGGAGCCCTGGCGATCGAGCAGTACTTC
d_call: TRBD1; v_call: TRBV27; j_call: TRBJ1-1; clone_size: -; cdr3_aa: CASSWDRANEAFF; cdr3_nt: TGTGCCAGCAGTTGGGACAGAGCAAATGAAGCTTTCTTT
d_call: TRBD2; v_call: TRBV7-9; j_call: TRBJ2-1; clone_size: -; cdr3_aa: CASSPSTLAGVAYNEQFF; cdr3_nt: TGTGCCAGCAGCCCAAGTACTCTAGCGGGAGTAGCCTACAATGAGCAGTTCTTC
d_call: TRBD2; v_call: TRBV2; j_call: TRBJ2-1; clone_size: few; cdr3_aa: CASSPLLAGVRNEQFF; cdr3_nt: TGTGCCAGCAGTCCCCTCTTAGCGGGAGTTCGTAATGAGCAGTTCTTC
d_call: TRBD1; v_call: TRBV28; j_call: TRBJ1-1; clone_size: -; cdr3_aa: CASSLGGQGNTEAFF; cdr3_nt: TGTGCCAGCAGTTTAGGGGGACAGGGAAACACTGAAGCTTTCTTT
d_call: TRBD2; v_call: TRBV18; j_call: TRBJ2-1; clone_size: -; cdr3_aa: CASSPLLLAGRNEQFF; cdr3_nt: TGTGCCAGCTCACCACTACTACTAGCGGGAAGGAATGAGCAGTTCTTC
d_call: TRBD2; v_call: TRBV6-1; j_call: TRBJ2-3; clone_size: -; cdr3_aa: CANSLLAGGPDTQYF; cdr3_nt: TGTGCCAACTCCTTACTAGCGGGAGGGCCGGATACGCAGTATTTT
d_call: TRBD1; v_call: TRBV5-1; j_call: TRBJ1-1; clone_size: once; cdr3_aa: CASSWGTGDTEAFF; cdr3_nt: TGCGCCAGCAGCTGGGGGACAGGGGACACTGAAGCTTTCTTT
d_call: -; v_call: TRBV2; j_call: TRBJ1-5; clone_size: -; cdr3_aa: CATGPENQPQHF; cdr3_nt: TGTGCCACCGGCCCGGAGAATCAGCCCCAGCATTTT
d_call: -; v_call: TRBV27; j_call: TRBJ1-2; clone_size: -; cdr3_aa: CASSLLVRGDNGYTF; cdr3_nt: TGTGCCAGCAGTTTACTGGTGAGAGGTGATAATGGCTACACCTTC
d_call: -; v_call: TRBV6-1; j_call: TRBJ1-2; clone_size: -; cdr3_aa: CASSEGVGGSHYGYTF; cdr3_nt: TGTGCCAGCAGTGAAGGAGTCGGGGGATCGCACTATGGCTACACCTTC
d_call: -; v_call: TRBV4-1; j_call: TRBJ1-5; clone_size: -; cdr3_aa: CASSLDSLVEPQHF; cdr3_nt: TGCGCCAGCAGCCTGGACAGCCTCGTTGAGCCCCAGCATTTT
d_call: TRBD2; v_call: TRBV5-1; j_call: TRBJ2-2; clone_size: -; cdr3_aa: CASSSERGENTGELFF; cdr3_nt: TGCGCCAGCAGCTCGGAGCGGGGTGAGAACACCGGGGAGCTGTTTTTT
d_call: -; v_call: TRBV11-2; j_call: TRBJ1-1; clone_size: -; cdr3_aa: CASSPPLRGGSTEAFF; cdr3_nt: TGTGCCAGCAGCCCCCCCCTCCGGGGGGGGAGCACTGAAGCTTTCTTT
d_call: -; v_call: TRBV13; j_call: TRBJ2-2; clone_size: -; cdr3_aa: CASSPATGGAITGELFF; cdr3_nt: TGTGCCAGCAGCCCCGCAACCGGCGGGGCGATCACCGGGGAGCTGTTTTTT
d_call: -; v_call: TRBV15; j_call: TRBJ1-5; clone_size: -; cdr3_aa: CATSFLWGVVGNQPQHF; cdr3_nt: TGTGCCACCAGCTTTCTGTGGGGGGTTGTGGGCAATCAGCCCCAGCATTTT
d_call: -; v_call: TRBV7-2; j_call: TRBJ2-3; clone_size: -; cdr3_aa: CASSLVPLSTDTQYF; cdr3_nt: TGTGCCAGCAGCTTAGTCCCCCTCTCCACAGATACGCAGTATTTT
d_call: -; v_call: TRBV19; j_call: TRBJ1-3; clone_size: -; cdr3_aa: CASSIADTSFGNTIYF; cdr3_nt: TGTGCCAGTAGTATTGCCGACACTTCGTTTGGAAACACCATATATTTT
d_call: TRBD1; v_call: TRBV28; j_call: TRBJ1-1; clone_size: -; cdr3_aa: CASSGQGAGTEAFF; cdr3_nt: TGTGCCAGCAGTGGACAGGGGGCGGGGACTGAAGCTTTCTTT
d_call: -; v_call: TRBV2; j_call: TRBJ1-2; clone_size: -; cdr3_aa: CASSETGNYGYTF; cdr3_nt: TGTGCCAGCAGTGAAACGGGGAACTATGGCTACACCTTC
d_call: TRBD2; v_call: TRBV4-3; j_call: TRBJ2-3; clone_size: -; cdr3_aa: CASSQDRYSGTSTDTQYF; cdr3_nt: TGCGCCAGCAGCCAAGATAGATACAGCGGGACCTCCACAGATACGCAGTATTTT
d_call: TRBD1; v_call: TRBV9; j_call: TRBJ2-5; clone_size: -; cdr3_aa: CASSATGVETQYF; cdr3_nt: TGTGCCAGCAGCGCGACAGGGGTGGAGACCCAGTACTTC
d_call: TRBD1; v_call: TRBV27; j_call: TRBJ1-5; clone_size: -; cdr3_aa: CASRRSTGWGQGAILNQPQHF; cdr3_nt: TGTGCCAGCAGAAGATCAACTGGCTGGGGACAGGGGGCGATTCTAAATCAGCCCCAGCATTTT
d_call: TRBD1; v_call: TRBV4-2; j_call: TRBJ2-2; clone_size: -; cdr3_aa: CASSQEGTGPPRRTGELFF; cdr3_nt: TGTGCCAGCAGCCAGGAGGGGACAGGGCCCCCACGGAGAACCGGGGAGCTGTTTTTT
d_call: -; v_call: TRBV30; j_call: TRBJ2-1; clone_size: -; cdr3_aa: CAWSGGNEQFF; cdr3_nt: TGTGCCTGGTCAGGGGGGAATGAGCAGTTCTTC
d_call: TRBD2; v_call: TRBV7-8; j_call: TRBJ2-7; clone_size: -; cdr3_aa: CASSSLAGSSYEQYF; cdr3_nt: TGTGCCAGCAGCTCGCTAGCGGGAAGCTCCTACGAGCAGTACTTC
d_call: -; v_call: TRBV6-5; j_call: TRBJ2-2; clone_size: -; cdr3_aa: CASSYGAAPTGELFF; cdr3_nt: TGTGCCAGCAGTTACGGCGCGGCACCCACCGGGGAGCTGTTTTTT
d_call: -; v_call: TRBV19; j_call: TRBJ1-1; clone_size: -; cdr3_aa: CASSTRADGRNTEAFF; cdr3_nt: TGTGCCAGTAGTACGAGGGCCGATGGCAGGAACACTGAAGCTTTCTTT
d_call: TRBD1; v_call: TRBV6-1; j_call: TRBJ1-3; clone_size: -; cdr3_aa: CASSEVAGTGGNTIYF; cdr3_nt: TGTGCCAGCAGTGAAGTCGCCGGGACAGGGGGAAACACCATATATTTT
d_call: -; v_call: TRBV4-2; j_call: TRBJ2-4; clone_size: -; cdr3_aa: CASSQDLEQVAKNIQYF; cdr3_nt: TGTGCCAGCAGCCAAGACCTCGAGCAGGTAGCCAAAAACATTCAGTACTTC
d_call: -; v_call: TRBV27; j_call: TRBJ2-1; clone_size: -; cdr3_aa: CASSLYGEDELDEQFF; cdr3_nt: TGTGCCAGCAGTCTCTACGGGGAGGACGAGTTGGATGAGCAGTTCTTC
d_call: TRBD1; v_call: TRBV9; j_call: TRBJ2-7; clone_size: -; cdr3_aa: CASSVGAGGPYEQYF; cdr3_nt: TGTGCCAGCAGCGTAGGGGCAGGGGGTCCCTACGAGCAGTACTTC
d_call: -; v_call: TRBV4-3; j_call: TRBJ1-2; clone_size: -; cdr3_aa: CASSQVASLNYGYTF; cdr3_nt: TGCGCCAGCAGCCAAGTGGCCAGTCTTAACTATGGCTACACCTTC
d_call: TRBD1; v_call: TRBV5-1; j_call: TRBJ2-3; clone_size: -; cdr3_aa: CASTSGQTSTDTQYF; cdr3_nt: TGCGCCAGCACCTCGGGACAGACTAGCACAGATACGCAGTATTTT
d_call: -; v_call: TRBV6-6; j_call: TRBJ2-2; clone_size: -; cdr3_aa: CASSLSAGNTGELFF; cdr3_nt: TGTGCCAGCAGTCTCTCGGCAGGGAACACCGGGGAGCTGTTTTTT
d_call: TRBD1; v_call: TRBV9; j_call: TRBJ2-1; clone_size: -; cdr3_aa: CASSVEPTGRGQFF; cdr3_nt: TGTGCCAGCAGCGTAGAACCGACAGGGCGCGGGCAGTTCTTC
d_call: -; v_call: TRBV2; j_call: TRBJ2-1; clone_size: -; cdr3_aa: CASSEDLSGYTDEQFF; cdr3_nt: TGTGCCAGCAGCGAGGACTTATCTGGGTATACGGATGAGCAGTTCTTC
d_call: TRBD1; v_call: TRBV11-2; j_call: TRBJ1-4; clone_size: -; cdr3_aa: CASSLYRTGGGEKLFF; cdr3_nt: TGTGCCAGCAGCCTTTACAGGACAGGGGGTGGAGAAAAACTGTTTTTT
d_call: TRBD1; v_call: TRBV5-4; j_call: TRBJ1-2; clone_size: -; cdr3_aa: CASSLGQGNYGYTF; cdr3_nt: TGTGCCAGCAGCTTAGGACAGGGCAACTATGGCTACACCTTC
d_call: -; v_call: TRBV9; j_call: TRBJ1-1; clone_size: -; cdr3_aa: CASSEAGEDTEAFF; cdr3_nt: TGTGCCAGCAGCGAGGCAGGGGAAGACACTGAAGCTTTCTTT
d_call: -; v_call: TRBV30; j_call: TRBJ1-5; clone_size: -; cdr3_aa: CAWSTGQTPGVPQHF; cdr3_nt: TGTGCCTGGAGTACCGGACAGACGCCCGGGGTGCCCCAGCATTTT
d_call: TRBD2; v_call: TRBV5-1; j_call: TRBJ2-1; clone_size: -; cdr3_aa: CASSLEAPGLADRRRFF; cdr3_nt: TGCGCCAGCAGCTTGGAAGCACCGGGACTAGCGGACCGTCGACGGTTCTTC
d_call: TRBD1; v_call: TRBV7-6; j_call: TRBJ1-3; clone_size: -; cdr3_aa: CASSWGQGTGNTIYF; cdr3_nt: TGTGCCAGCAGTTGGGGACAGGGGACTGGAAACACCATATATTTT
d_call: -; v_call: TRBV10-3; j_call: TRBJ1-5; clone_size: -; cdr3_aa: CAISESNSHNQPQHF; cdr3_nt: TGTGCCATCAGTGAGTCGAACAGCCATAATCAGCCCCAGCATTTT
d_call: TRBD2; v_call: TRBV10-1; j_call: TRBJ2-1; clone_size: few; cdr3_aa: CASKGLADNEQFF; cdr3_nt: TGCGCCAGCAAAGGGCTAGCGGACAATGAGCAGTTCTTC
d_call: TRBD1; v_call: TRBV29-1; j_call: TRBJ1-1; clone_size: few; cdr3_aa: CSVDTGVDTEAFF; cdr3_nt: TGCAGCGTTGACACAGGGGTAGACACTGAAGCTTTCTTT
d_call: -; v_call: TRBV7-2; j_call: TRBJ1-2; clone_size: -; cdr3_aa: CASSLARPGVGYGYTF; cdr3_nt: TGTGCCAGCAGCTTAGCTCGACCGGGGGTGGGCTATGGCTACACCTTC
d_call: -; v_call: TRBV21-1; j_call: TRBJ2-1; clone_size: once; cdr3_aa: CASSLQGSYNEQFF; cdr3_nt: TGTGCCAGCAGCTTACAGGGCTCCTACAATGAGCAGTTCTTC
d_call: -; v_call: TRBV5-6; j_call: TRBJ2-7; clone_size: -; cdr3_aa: CASSLGTLGQAYEQYF; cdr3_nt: TGTGCCAGCAGCTTGGGGACACTTGGACAAGCCTACGAGCAGTACTTC
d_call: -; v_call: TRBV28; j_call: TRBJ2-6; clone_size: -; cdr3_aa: CASRWAGGANVLTF; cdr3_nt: TGTGCCAGCAGGTGGGCAGGTGGGGCCAACGTCCTGACTTTC
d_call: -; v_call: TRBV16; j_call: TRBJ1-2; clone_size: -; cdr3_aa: CASSPLSYGYTF; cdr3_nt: TGTGCCAGCAGCCCCCTGTCTTATGGCTACACCTTC
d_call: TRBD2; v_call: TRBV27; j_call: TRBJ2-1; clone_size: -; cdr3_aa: CASSPAGGLGNEQFF; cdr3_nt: TGTGCCAGCAGTCCAGCGGGAGGGTTGGGGAATGAGCAGTTCTTC
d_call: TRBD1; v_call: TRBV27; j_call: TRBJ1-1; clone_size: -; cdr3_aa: CASRIQGDTEAFF; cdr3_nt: TGTGCCAGCAGGATACAGGGGGACACTGAAGCTTTCTTT
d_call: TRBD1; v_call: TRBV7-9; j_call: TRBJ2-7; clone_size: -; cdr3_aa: CASSQTWDRGPYEQYF; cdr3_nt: TGTGCCAGCAGCCAAACGTGGGACAGGGGGCCATACGAGCAGTACTTC
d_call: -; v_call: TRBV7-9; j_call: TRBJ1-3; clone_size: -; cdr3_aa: CASSWSSGNTIYF; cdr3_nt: TGTGCCAGCAGCTGGAGCTCTGGAAACACCATATATTTT